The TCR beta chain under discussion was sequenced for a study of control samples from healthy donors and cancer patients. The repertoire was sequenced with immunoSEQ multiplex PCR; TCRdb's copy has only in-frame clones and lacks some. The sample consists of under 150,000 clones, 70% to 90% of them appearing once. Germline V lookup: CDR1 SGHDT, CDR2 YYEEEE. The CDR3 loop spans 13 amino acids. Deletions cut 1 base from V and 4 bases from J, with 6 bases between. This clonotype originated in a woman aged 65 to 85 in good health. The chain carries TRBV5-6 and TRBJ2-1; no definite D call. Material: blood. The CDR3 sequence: CASSLREYNEQFF. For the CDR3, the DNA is TGTGCCAGCAGCTTGAGGGAATACAATGAGCAGTTCTTC.